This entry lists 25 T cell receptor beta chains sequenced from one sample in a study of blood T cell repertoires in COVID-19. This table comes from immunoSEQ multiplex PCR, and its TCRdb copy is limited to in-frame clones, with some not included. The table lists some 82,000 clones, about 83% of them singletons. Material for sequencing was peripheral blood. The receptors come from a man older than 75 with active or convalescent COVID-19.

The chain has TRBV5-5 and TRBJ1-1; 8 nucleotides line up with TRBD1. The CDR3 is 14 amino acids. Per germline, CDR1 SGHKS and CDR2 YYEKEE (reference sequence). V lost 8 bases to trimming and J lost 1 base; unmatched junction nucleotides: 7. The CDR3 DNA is TGTGCCAGTGGACAGGGTTGGGCGAACACTGAAGCTTTCTTT. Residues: CASGQGWANTEAFF. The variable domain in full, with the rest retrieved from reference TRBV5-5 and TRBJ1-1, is DAGVTQSPTHLIKTRGQQVTLRCSPISGHKSVSWYQQVLGQGPQFIFQYYEKEERGRGNFPDRFSARQFPNYSSELNVNALLLGDSALYLCASGQGWANTEAFFGQGTRLTVV.

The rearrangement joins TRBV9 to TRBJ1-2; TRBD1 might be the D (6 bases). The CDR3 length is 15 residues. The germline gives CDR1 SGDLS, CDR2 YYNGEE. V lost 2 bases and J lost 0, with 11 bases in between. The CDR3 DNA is TGTGCCAGCAGCGTTGGACAGTTAGCTAACTATGGCTACACCTTC. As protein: CASSVGQLANYGYTF.

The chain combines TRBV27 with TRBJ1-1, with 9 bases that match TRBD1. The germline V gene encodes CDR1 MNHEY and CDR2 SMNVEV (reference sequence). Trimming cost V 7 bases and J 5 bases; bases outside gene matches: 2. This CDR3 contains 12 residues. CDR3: CASIGQGTEAFF. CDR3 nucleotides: TGTGCCAGCATTGGACAGGGGACTGAAGCTTTCTTT.

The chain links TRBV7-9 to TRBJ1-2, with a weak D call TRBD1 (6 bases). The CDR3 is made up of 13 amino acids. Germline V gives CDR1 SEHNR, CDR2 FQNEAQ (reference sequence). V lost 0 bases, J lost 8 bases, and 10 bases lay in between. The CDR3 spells CASSLAQGGGYTF. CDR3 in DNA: TGTGCCAGCAGCTTAGCACAGGGTGGGGGCTACACCTTC.

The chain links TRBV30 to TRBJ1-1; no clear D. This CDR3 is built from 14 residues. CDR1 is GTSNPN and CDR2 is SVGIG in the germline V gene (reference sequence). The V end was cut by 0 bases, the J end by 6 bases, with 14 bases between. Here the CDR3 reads CAWSVKQTRSEAFF. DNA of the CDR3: TGTGCCTGGAGTGTGAAACAGACCAGGTCTGAAGCTTTCTTT. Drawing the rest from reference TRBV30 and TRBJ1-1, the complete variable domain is SQTIHQWPATLVQPVGSPLSLECTVEGTSNPNLYWYRQAAGRGLQLLFYSVGIGQISSEVPQNLSASRPQDRQFILSSKKLLLSDSGFYLCAWSVKQTRSEAFFGQGTRLTVV.

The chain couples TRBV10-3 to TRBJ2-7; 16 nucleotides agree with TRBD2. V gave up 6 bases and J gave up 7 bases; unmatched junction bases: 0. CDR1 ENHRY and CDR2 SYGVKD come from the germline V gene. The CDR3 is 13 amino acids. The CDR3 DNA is TGTGCCATCAGGGGACTAGCGGGAGGGGAGCAGTACTTC. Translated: CAIRGLAGGEQYF.

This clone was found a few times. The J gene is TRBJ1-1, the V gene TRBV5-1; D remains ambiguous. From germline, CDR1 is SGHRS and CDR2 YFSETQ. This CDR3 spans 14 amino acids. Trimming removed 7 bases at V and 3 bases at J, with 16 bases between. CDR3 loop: CASRYSSWDTEAFF. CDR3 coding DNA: TGCGCCAGCCGCTACAGTTCTTGGGACACTGAAGCTTTCTTT.

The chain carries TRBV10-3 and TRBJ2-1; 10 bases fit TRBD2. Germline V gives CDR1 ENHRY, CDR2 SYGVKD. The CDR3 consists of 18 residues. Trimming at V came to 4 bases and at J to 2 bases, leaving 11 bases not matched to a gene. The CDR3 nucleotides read TGTGCCATCAGTGCTTTGAAGCGGGGGGGCTTGCCCTACAATGAGCAGTTCTTC. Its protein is CAISALKRGGLPYNEQFF.

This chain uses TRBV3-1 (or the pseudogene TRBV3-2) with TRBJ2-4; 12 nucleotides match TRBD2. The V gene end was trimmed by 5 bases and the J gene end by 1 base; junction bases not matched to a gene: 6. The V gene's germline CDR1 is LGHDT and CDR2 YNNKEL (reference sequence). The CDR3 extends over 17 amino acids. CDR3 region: CASSVTSGGSAKNIQYF. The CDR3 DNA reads TGTGCCAGCAGCGTAACTAGCGGGGGGTCCGCCAAAAACATTCAGTACTTC.

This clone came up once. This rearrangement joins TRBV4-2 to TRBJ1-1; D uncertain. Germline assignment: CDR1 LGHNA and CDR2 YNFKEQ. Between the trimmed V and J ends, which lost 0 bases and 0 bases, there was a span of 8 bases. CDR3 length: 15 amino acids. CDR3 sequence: CASSQEPGLNTEAFF. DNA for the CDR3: TGTGCCAGCAGCCAAGAACCGGGTCTGAACACTGAAGCTTTCTTT.

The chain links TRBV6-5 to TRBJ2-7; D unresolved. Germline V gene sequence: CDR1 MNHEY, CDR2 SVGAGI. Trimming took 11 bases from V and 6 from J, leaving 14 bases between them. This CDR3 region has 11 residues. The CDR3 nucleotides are TGTGCCTCCTACGGTGAAACCGAGCAGTACTTC. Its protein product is CASYGETEQYF.

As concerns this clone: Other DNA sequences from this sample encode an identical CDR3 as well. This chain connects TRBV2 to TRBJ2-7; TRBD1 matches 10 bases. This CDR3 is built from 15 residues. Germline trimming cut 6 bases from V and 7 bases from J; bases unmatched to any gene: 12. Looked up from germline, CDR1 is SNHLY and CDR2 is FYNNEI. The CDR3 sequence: CASSSLRQGAGEQYF. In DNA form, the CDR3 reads TGTGCCAGCAGCTCCCTTCGACAGGGGGCGGGGGAGCAGTACTTC.

Here the CDR3 DNA reads TGCGCCAGCAGCCAACTTAGCGGGGCTGGGGCCAACGTCCTGACTTTC. It translates to CASSQLSGAGANVLTF. This chain links TRBV4-3 with TRBJ2-6; TRBD2 matches at 8 bases. Germline V lookup: CDR1 LGHNA, CDR2 YSLEER. The J segment lost 2 bases and the V segment lost 2 bases, leaving 2 bases of the junction unmatched. The CDR3 runs to 16 residues.

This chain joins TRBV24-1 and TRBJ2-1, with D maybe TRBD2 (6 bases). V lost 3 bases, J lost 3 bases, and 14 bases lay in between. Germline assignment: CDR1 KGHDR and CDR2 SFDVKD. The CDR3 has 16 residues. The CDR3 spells CATSDGGAGLYNEQFF. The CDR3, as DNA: TGTGCCACCAGTGATGGAGGGGCGGGACTCTACAATGAGCAGTTCTTC.

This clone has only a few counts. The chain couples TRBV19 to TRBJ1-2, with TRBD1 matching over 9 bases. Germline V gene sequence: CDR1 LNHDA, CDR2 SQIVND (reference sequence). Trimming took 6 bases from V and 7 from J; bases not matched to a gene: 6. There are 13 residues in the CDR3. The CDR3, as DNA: TGTGCCAGTAGCACAGGGGGCTTAACTGGCTACACCTTC. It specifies CASSTGGLTGYTF.

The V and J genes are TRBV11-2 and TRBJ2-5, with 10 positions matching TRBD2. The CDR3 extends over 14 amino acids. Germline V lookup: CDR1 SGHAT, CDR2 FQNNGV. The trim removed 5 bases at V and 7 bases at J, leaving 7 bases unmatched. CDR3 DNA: TGTGCCAGCAGCCCTGGACTAGCGGCCAGGACCCAGTACTTC. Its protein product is CASSPGLAARTQYF.

CDR3 protein: CASSPPHRVRSNQPQHF. CDR3 coding DNA: TGTGCCAGCAGTCCTCCGCACAGGGTACGGAGCAATCAGCCCCAGCATTTT. V is TRBV28 and J is TRBJ1-5, with D possibly being TRBD1 (6 bases). CDR1 MDHEN and CDR2 SYDVKM come from the germline V gene. V lost 5 bases and J lost 1, with 18 bases in between. The CDR3 runs to 17 residues.

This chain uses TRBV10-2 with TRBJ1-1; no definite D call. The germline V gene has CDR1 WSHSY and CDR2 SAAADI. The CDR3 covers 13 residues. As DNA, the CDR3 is TGCGCTGCGTGCCCTGCGATGAACACTGAAGCTTTCTTT. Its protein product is CAACPAMNTEAFF.

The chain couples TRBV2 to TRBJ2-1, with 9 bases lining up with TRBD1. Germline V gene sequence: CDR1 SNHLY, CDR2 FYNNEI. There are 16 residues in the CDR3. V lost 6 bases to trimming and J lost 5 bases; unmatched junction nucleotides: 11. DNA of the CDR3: TGTGCCAGCAGAGCTCCGGGACAGGGAGTTGACAATGAGCAGTTCTTC. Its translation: CASRAPGQGVDNEQFF.

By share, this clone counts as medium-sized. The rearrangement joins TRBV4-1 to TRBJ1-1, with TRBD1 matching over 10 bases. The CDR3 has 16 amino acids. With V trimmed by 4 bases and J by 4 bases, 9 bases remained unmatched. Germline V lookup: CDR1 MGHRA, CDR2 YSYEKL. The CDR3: CASSPDGTGVGTEAFF. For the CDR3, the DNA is TGCGCCAGCAGCCCAGACGGGACAGGGGTCGGCACTGAAGCTTTCTTT.

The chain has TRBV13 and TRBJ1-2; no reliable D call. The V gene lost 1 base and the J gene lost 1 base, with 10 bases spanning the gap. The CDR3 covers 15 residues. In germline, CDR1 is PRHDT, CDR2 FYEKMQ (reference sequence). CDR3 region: CASSLDLLLNYGYTF. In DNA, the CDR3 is TGTGCCAGCAGCTTAGATTTACTGCTTAACTATGGCTACACCTTC.

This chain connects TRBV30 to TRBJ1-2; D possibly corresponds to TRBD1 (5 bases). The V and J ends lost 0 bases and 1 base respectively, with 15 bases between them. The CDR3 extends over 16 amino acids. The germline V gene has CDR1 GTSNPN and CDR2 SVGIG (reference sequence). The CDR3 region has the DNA TGTGCCTGGAGTGTAGGCAGGGTCGAAATTAACTATGGCTACACCTTC. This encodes CAWSVGRVEINYGYTF.

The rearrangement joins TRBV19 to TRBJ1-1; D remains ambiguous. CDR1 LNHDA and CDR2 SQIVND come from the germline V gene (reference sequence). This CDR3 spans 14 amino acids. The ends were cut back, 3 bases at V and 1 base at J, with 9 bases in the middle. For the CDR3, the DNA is TGTGCCAGTAGTATTAAGGGAGGGAACACTGAAGCTTTCTTT. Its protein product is CASSIKGGNTEAFF.

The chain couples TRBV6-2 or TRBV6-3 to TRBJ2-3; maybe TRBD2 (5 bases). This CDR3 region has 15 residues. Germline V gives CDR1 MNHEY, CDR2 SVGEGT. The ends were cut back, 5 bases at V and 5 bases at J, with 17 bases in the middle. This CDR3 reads CASSGPDRRLDTQYF. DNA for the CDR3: TGTGCCAGCAGTGGTCCGGACCGGAGGTTAGATACGCAGTATTTT.

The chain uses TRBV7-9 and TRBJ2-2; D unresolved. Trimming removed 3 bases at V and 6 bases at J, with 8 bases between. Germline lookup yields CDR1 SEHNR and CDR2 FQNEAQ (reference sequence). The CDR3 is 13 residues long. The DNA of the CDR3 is TGTGCCAGCAGCTTGGAGTGGGCCGGGGAGCTGTTTTTT. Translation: CASSLEWAGELFF.